These 14 T cell receptor beta chains share one sample of origin, sequenced in a study of T cells in Graves' hyperthyroidism and ophthalmopathy. RNA transcripts gave rise to amplified TCR beta CDR3 regions. TCR CDR3 regions were first amplified by RT-PCR with HTBI primers. TCRdb redid the calling of the multiplex PCR reads with MiXCR, one entry per CDR3 protein. The table lists 400,000 to 600,000 distinct CDR3 sequences, about 20% of them singletons. Source material: blood. The source is a man between 18 and 35 years old with Graves' hyperthyroidism.

This clonotype was recorded at least ten times. The rearrangement links TRBV10-3 to TRBJ2-7; D uncertain. Germline V gene sequence: CDR1 ENHRY, CDR2 SYGVKD. CDR3 length: 12 residues. V was pared by 3 bases and J by 7 bases, with 10 bases between. The CDR3 loop is CAISENGDEQYF. CDR3 bases: TGTGCCATCAGTGAAAATGGGGATGAGCAGTACTTC.

In its sample, this clonotype was seen many times. The J gene is TRBJ1-3, the V gene TRBV18; D is ambiguous. Germline CDR1 reads KGHSH; CDR2 reads LQKENI. The V end was cut by 1 base, the J end by 0 bases, with 7 bases between. The CDR3 runs 15 residues. CDR3 nucleotides: TGTGCCAGCTCACCACAGGCCAACTCTGGAAACACCATATATTTT. This translates into CASSPQANSGNTIYF.

This clonotype was seen only a few times. The rearrangement uses TRBV11-2 and TRBJ2-7; TRBD1 matches 10 bases. There are 14 residues in the CDR3. The junction had 4 bases not matched to a gene; V was cut back by 6 bases and J by 2 bases. CDR1 and CDR2 (germline): SGHAT, FQNNGV. The CDR3 region has the DNA TGTGCCAGCAGGGGTGGGACAGGGGCCTACGAGCAGTACTTC. The encoded protein is CASRGGTGAYEQYF.

This clonotype came up many times. The chain links TRBV28 to TRBJ1-5; D perhaps matches TRBD1 (6 bases). The germline V gene has CDR1 MDHEN and CDR2 SYDVKM. The CDR3 is 14 amino acids. Trimming removed 8 bases from V and 4 bases from J, with 15 bases in between. The chain's CDR3 is CASGGGGRNQPQHF. As DNA, the CDR3 is TGTGCCAGCGGGGGTGGGGGGCGGAATCAGCCCCAGCATTTT.

This clonotype was recorded many times. The chain combines TRBV5-1 with TRBJ1-1; 9 bases align to TRBD1. V trimming: 4 bases; J trimming: 5 bases; junction bases outside the gene matches: 9. The CDR3 runs 15 residues. The V gene's germline CDR1 is SGHRS and CDR2 YFSETQ. CDR3 in DNA: TGCGCCAGCAGCGTACTACAGGGGGCTGGAACTGAAGCTTTCTTT. This translates into CASSVLQGAGTEAFF.

The table lists this clonotype with a few counts. The V gene is TRBV18, the J gene TRBJ1-1; D not resolved. This CDR3 region has 17 residues. Trimming removed 2 bases from V and 5 bases from J, with 21 bases in between. Looked up from germline, CDR1 is KGHSH and CDR2 is LQKENI. CDR3 loop: CASSPKAWKLLVTEAFF. The DNA for the CDR3 is TGTGCCAGCTCACCAAAGGCGTGGAAACTCTTGGTAACTGAAGCTTTCTTT.

V gene TRBV27 combines with J gene TRBJ1-2, with D possibly matching TRBD1 (5 bases). Per germline, CDR1 MNHEY and CDR2 SMNVEV (reference sequence). The CDR3 spans 14 residues. The V gene lost 3 bases and the J gene lost 2 bases, with 10 bases spanning the gap. The CDR3 DNA is TGTGCCAGCAGTTTCCGTTCAGGGAACTATGGCTACACCTTC. Residues: CASSFRSGNYGYTF.

This chain uses TRBV28 with TRBJ2-5; 9 nucleotides match TRBD2. This CDR3 contains 14 residues. The ends lost 3 bases at V and 4 bases at J; junction bases unmatched: 3. Germline assignment: CDR1 MDHEN and CDR2 SYDVKM. CDR3 DNA sequence: TGTGCCAGCAGTTTTGCGGGGGGGAGAGAGACCCAGTACTTC. Protein product: CASSFAGGRETQYF. The full variable domain, with the rest looked up from reference TRBV28 and TRBJ2-5, is DVKVTQSSRYLVKRTGEKVFLECVQDMDHENMFWYRQDPGLGLRLIYFSYDVKMKEKGDIPEGYSVSREKKERFSLILESASTNQTSMYLCASSFAGGRETQYFGPGTRLLVL.

V gene TRBV20-1 combines with J gene TRBJ2-2, with 8 bases that match TRBD2. Unmatched junction bases numbered 4, after V lost 6 bases and J lost 1 base. Germline-derived CDR1 and CDR2 are DFQATT and SNEGSKA (reference sequence). This CDR3 contains 14 residues. CDR3 amino acids: CSASGSQNTGELFF. CDR3 coding DNA: TGCAGTGCCAGCGGGAGCCAGAACACCGGGGAGCTGTTTTTT.

The V and J genes are TRBV6-5 and TRBJ1-2; a possible D gene is TRBD1 (6 bases). This CDR3 region has 14 residues. Trimming cost V 2 bases and J 6 bases, with 13 bases left between them. CDR1 MNHEY and CDR2 SVGAGI come from the germline V gene. CDR3 sequence: CASSYQTGSDGYTF. CDR3 bases: TGTGCCAGCAGTTACCAAACAGGGTCCGATGGCTACACCTTC.

This clonotype was recorded a few times. J is TRBJ1-5 and V is TRBV4-1; 9 bases line up with TRBD1. V lost 0 bases, J lost 5 bases, and 5 bases stayed unmatched. The CDR3 has 16 amino acids. Germline V gives CDR1 MGHRA, CDR2 YSYEKL. In DNA form, the CDR3 reads TGCGCCAGCAGCCAAGATTACAGGGGGCATGATCAGCCCCAGCATTTT. Protein: CASSQDYRGHDQPQHF.

There are many counts of this clonotype. V gene TRBV2 combines with J gene TRBJ1-2, with D possibly TRBD1 on 5 matching bases. Per germline, CDR1 SNHLY and CDR2 FYNNEI. This CDR3 is built from 12 residues. V gave up 6 bases and J gave up 4 bases, with 9 bases separating them. The CDR3 protein is CASRGEAYGYTF. CDR3 nucleotide sequence: TGTGCCAGCAGGGGGGAAGCCTATGGCTACACCTTC.

This clonotype was recorded many times. The chain employs TRBV29-1 and TRBJ2-2; D gene unclear. Trimming took off 5 bases at V and 6 bases at J, with 7 bases between the two ends. Germline V CDR1 and CDR2: SQVTM, ANQGSEA. This CDR3 contains 11 residues. CDR3 DNA: TGCAGCGTTCGTGACGCCGGGGAGCTGTTTTTT. It codes for CSVRDAGELFF.

The rearrangement uses TRBV6-1 and TRBJ1-2; TRBD1 is a possible D gene (5 bases). The CDR3 loop spans 16 amino acids. The germline V and J ends were trimmed by 8 bases and 0 bases, with 19 bases remaining between them. CDR1 is MNHNS, CDR2 SASEGT, per germline. The CDR3 DNA reads TGTGCCAGCCCTCCGGGCGCCAGGGCCTCTAACTATGGCTACACCTTC. Protein sequence: CASPPGARASNYGYTF.